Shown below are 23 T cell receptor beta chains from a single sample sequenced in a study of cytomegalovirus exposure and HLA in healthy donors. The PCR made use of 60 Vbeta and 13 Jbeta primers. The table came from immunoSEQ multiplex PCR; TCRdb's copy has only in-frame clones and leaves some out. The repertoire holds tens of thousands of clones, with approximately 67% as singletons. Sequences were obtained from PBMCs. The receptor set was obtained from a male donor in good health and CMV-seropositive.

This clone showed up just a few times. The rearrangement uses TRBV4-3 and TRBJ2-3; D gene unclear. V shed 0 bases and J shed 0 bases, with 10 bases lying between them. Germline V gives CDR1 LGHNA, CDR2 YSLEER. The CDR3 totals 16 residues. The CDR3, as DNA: TGCGCCAGCAGCCAAGAGAGAGGAGCTAGCACAGATACGCAGTATTTT. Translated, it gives CASSQERGASTDTQYF.

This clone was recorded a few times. The CDR3 loop is CASSKRGGYNEQFF. The CDR3 DNA is TGTGCCAGTAGTAAGAGGGGGGGGTACAATGAGCAGTTCTTC. This chain connects TRBV19 to TRBJ2-1; a weak D match, TRBD2 (7 bases). CDR3 length equals 14 residues. CDR1 and CDR2 from the germline V gene are LNHDA and SQIVND (reference sequence). Trimming pared 4 bases from V and 4 bases from J, leaving 11 bases between.

CDR3 DNA sequence: TGTGCCAGCAGTTCAACAGGGCGATCCTACGAGCAGTACTTC. It codes for CASSSTGRSYEQYF. V and J are TRBV28 and TRBJ2-7; D perhaps matches TRBD1 (6 bases). V shed 4 bases and J shed 1 base, with 11 bases lying between them. The CDR3 contains 14 residues. Germline-derived CDR1 and CDR2 are MDHEN and SYDVKM.

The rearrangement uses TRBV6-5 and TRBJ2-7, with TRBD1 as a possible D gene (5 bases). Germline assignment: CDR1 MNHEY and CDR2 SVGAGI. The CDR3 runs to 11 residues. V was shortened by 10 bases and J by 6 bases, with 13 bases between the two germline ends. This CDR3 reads CATPRTTEQYF. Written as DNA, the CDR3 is TGTGCCACACCCCGGACAACCGAGCAGTACTTC.

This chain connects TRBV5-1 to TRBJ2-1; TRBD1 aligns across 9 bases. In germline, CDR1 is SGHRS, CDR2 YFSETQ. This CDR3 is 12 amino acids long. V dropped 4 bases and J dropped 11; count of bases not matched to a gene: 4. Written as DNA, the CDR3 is TGCGCCAGCAGCGCCGGGACAGGGAAGCAGTTCTTC. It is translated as CASSAGTGKQFF.

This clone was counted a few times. For the CDR3, the DNA is TGCGCCAGCAGCTTGGTAGGTCCGCAGGGGAACAACGAGCAGTACTTC. Encoded protein: CASSLVGPQGNNEQYF. This chain uses TRBV5-1 with TRBJ2-7; weak D call: TRBD1 (6 bases). The CDR3 contains 16 residues. Trimming took 0 bases from V and 5 from J, leaving 18 bases between them. The germline CDR1 and CDR2 sequences are SGHRS and YFSETQ.

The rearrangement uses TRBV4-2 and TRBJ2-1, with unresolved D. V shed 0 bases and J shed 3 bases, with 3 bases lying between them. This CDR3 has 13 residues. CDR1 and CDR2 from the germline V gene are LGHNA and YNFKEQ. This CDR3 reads CASSQDNYNEQFF. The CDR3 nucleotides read TGTGCCAGCAGCCAAGATAACTACAATGAGCAGTTCTTC.

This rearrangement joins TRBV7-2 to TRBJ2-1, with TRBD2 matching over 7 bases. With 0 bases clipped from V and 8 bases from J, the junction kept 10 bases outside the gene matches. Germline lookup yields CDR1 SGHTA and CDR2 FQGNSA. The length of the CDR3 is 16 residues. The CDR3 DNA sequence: TGTGCCAGCAGCTTAGCAGTGGGATTCGGGGGGTATGAGCAGTTCTTC. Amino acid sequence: CASSLAVGFGGYEQFF.

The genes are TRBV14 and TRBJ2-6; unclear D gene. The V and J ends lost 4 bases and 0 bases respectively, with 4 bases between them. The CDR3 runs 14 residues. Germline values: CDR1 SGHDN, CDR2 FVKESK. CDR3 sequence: CASSPFSGANVLTF. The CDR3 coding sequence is TGTGCCAGCAGCCCGTTCTCTGGGGCCAACGTCCTGACTTTC.

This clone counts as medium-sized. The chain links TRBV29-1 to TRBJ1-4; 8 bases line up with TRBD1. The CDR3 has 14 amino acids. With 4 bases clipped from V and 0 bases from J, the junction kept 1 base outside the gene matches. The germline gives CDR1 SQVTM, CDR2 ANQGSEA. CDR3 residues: CSVGTGTTNEKLFF. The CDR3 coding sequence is TGCAGCGTTGGGACAGGGACAACTAATGAAAAACTGTTTTTT.

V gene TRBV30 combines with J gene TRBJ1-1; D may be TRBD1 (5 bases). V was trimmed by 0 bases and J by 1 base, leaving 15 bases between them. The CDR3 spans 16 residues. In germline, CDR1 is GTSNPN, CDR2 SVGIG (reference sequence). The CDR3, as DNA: TGTGCCTGGAGTGTAGGGTGGGGCTTTCAGAACACTGAAGCTTTCTTT. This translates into CAWSVGWGFQNTEAFF. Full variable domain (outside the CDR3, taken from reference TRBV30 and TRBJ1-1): SQTIHQWPATLVQPVGSPLSLECTVEGTSNPNLYWYRQAAGRGLQLLFYSVGIGQISSEVPQNLSASRPQDRQFILSSKKLLLSDSGFYLCAWSVGWGFQNTEAFFGQGTRLTVV.

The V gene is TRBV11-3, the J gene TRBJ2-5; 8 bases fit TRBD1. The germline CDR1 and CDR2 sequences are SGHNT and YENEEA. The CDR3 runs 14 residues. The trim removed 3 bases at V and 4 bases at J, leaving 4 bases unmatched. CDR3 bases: TGTGCCAGCAGCTTGCGGACAGGGAGAGAGACCCAGTACTTC. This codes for CASSLRTGRETQYF.

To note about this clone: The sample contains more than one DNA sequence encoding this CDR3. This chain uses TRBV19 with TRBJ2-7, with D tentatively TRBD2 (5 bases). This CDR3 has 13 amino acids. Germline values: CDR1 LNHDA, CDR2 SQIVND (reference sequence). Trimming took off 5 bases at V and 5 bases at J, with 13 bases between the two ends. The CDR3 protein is CASSLGLGDEQYF. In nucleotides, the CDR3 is TGTGCCAGTAGTTTGGGGTTGGGAGACGAGCAGTACTTC.

CDR3 in amino acids: CASSLAVRANTGELFF. The CDR3 nucleotides read TGCGCCAGCAGCTTGGCCGTCAGGGCGAACACCGGGGAGCTGTTTTTT. V is TRBV5-1 and J is TRBJ2-2, with D possibly being TRBD1 (5 bases). The CDR3 totals 16 residues. V lost 0 bases and J 0 bases, leaving 9 bases between the germline ends. Germline V CDR1 and CDR2: SGHRS, YFSETQ.

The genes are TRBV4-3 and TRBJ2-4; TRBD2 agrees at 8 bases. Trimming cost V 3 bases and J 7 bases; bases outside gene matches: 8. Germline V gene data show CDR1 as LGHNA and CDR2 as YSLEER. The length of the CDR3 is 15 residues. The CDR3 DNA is TGCGCCAGCAGCCAGGGGAGCGGGAGATCGAACATTCAGTACTTC. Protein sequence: CASSQGSGRSNIQYF.

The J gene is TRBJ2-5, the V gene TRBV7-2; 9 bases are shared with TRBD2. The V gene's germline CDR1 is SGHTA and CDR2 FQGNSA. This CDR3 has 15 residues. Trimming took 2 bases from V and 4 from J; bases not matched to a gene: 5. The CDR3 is CASSLQAGGGETQYF. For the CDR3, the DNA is TGTGCCAGCAGCTTACAAGCGGGAGGAGGAGAGACCCAGTACTTC.

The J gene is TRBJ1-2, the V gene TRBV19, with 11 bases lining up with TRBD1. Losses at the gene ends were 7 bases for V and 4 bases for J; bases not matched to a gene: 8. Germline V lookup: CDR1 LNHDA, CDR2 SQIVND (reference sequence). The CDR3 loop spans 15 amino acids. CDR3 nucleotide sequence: TGTGCCAGTACCAAGGACAGGGGGCAGGGCTATGGCTACACCTTC. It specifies CASTKDRGQGYGYTF.

The CDR3, as DNA: TGTCCAGGGGCAATCAAGACCTACGAGCAGTACTTC. Translating it yields CPGAIKTYEQYF. V usage is TRBV21-1 and J usage is TRBJ2-7; the listed D gene, TRBD1, was not tested against the DNA. TRBV21-1 is a pseudogene segment. The CDR3 length is 12 residues.

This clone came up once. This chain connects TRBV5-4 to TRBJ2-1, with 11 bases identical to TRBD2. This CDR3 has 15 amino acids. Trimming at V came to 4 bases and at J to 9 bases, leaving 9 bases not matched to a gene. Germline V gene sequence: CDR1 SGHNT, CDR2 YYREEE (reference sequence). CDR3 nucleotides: TGTGCCAGCAGCACTAGCGGGGGAGCCCCCCGTGAGCAGTTCTTC. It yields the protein CASSTSGGAPREQFF.

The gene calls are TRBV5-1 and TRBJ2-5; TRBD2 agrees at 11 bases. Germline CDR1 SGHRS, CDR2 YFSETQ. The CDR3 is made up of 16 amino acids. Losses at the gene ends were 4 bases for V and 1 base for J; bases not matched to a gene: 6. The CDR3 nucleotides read TGCGCCAGCAGCCAGGGGACTAGCGGTCTCCAAGAGACCCAGTACTTC. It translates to CASSQGTSGLQETQYF.

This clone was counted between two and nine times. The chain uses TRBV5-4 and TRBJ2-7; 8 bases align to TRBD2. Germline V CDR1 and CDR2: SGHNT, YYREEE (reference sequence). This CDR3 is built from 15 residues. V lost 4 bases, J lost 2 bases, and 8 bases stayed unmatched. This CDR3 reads CASSPDGTRPYEQYF. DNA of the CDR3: TGTGCCAGCAGCCCAGACGGGACTAGGCCCTACGAGCAGTACTTC.

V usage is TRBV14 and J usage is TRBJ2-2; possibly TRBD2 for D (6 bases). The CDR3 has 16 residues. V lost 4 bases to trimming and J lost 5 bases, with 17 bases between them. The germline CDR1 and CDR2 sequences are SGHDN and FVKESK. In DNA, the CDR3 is TGTGCCAGCAGCCTAGAAGGAGGGCCACGGACCGGGGAGCTGTTTTTT. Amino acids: CASSLEGGPRTGELFF.

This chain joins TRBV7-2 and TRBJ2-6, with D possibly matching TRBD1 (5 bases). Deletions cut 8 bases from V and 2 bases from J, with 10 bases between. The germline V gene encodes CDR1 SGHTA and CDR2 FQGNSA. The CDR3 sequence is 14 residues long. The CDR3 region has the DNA TGTGCCAGCTTTCAGGGTCCTGGGGCCAACGTCCTGACTTTC. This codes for CASFQGPGANVLTF.